Listed below are T cell receptor beta chains from one sample, sequenced in a study of blood T cell dynamics during melanoma immunotherapy. The repertoire was sequenced with immunoSEQ multiplex PCR; TCRdb's copy has only in-frame clones and lacks some. The sample records approximately 25,000 clones, approximately 88% being singletons. The sequencing used blood, collected from a patient treated with checkpoint blockade. The receptor set was obtained from a human donor with melanoma. The CDR3 runs from the conserved cysteine through the conserved F or W. D genes are given only for firm matches. Not every row has a clone size; where given, it reads once, few, many or a size class.

J gene	clone size	V gene	D gene	CDR3 protein	CDR3 DNA
TRBJ2-1	once	TRBV9	TRBD2	CASSVVGLAGGKNNEQFF	TGTGCCAGCAGCGTAGTGGGACTAGCGGGAGGAAAAAACAATGAGCAGTTCTTC
TRBJ1-1	.	TRBV6-5	.	CASSYSTEAFF	TGTGCCAGCAGTTACTCAACCGAAGCTTTCTTT
TRBJ1-3	.	TRBV23-1	.	CASSPQGSSSGNTIYF	TGCGCCAGCAGCCCTCAGGGCAGTAGCTCTGGAAACACCATATATTTT
TRBJ2-5	.	TRBV10-3	.	CAISESRVEETQYF	TGTGCCATCAGTGAGTCGAGAGTGGAAGAGACCCAGTACTTC
TRBJ1-1	.	TRBV19	.	CASSIKPGGEAFF	TGTGCCAGTAGTATCAAACCCGGGGGGGAAGCTTTCTTT
TRBJ1-1	.	TRBV11-2	.	CASSLDRVDTEAFF	TGTGCCAGCAGCTTAGACAGGGTGGACACTGAAGCTTTCTTT
TRBJ1-1	.	TRBV5-1	.	CASSEGHNLNTEAFF	TGCGCCAGCAGCGAGGGACATAACTTGAACACTGAAGCTTTCTTT
TRBJ2-3	.	TRBV7-2	.	CASSWRGGPDTQYF	TGTGCCAGCAGCTGGAGGGGGGGGCCAGATACGCAGTATTTT
TRBJ2-7	.	TRBV5-1	TRBD2	CASSPGRELSYEQYF	TGCGCCAGCAGCCCGGGGCGGGAGCTCTCCTACGAGCAGTACTTC
TRBJ1-1	.	TRBV28	.	CASSFPREGTEAFF	TGTGCCAGCAGTTTCCCACGGGAGGGAACTGAAGCTTTCTTT
TRBJ2-7	few	TRBV27	TRBD2	CASSPPGGREQYF	TGTGCCAGCAGTCCCCCGGGCGGGAGGGAGCAGTACTTC